This T cell receptor beta chain was documented in a study of blood T cell repertoires in COVID-19. Study context: Sites across the United States, Italy and Spain contributed samples from acute and convalescent COVID-19. In each case, the material was cDNA or gDNA derived from T cells, B-cell-depleted T cells, or PBMCs.

This clone was seen a few times. Germline-derived CDR1 and CDR2 are GTSNPN and SVGIG (reference sequence). The CDR3 covers 13 residues. With V trimmed by 1 base and J by 8 bases, 5 bases remained unmatched. Authors' processing steps: Amplifying reference gene primers gave estimates of nucleated cell counts. Only in-frame clones appear in the TCRdb table, and some are missing; sequencing was by immunoSEQ multiplex PCR. V, J and clone size are those of that table, while D and trimming were read from the DNA. The table lists roughly 300,000 clones, 83% of them singletons. This sequence was found in a woman aged 45-65 years who had recovered from COVID-19. The sample consisted of peripheral blood. V is TRBV30 and J is TRBJ1-2; TRBD1 aligns across 9 bases. In nucleotides, the CDR3 is TGTGCCTGGAGTGACAGGGGGCGACGGGGCTACACCTTC. This codes for CAWSDRGRRGYTF.